The source of this T cell receptor (beta chain) is a study of identical twins (dated by TCRdb to the mid-2010s). Broadly, across the study: The study deep-sequenced TCR alpha and beta repertoires from monozygotic twins, unrelated adults of various ages and cord blood to test whether fetal clonotypes persist. To rule out contamination, replicate twin experiments were performed at different times with different library preparation protocols. Overall results and qualifications from the work: Fewer insertions were carried by abundant cord blood beta clonotypes; a weaker similar trend was observed in young adult naive repertoires, while no such trend was observed in memory repertoires. Compared with coincidental sharing between unrelated individuals, out-of-frame TCR alpha sequences shared between twins had an excess of sequences with low generation probability. Conclusions relied on cross-sectional statistical analysis, since the same donors could not be followed over many years. Recombination models systematically underestimated out-of-frame TCR alpha sharing in monozygotic twins but agreed with sharing between unrelated individuals. Invariant T cells such as MAIT and iNKT could partly confound zero-insertion analyses, although diverse VJ usage argued against such confounding for most clonotypes. In beta out-of-frame sequences, excess twin sharing was weaker, because having fewer shared sequences lowered the signal-to-noise ratio.

Preparation of the library involved 5' RACE. The sequencer was an Illumina HiSeq 2000. Template switching added a universal primer binding site, and the final cDNA carried a unique molecular identifier that allowed TCR cDNA molecules to be counted accurately. Specific primers in the conserved constant-segment region were used to synthesize first-strand cDNA for TCR alpha and beta chains. To control for contamination, every cDNA library was double barcoded, receiving both a SMART-Mk sample barcode and Illumina barcodes. TruSeq adapter sequences along with Illumina sample barcodes were introduced in two successive PCR steps. Sequencing of the TCR alpha and beta cDNA libraries was done on the Illumina HiSeq platform using custom primers. In the paper's pipeline: Unique molecular identifiers were extracted from raw reads with MiGEC, and CDR3 positions were determined with MiXCR. For each individual, recombination models were inferred using an EM algorithm with the repgenHMM and IGoR tools. Shared clonotypes were analyzed with the tcR package in R, and sharing was normalized by the product of cloneset sizes. To study raw recombination free of thymic and clonal selection effects, out-of-frame nonproductive sequences were analyzed. The public reads were reanalyzed by TCRdb: fastp trimming at Q25, MiXCR alignment, in-frame beta chains only. CDR3 protein sequences are deduplicated, and each keeps its most common genes and DNA. TCRdb, rather than the study authors, made the V and J calls. This sample comprises under 900,000 distinct CDR3 sequences, 9% to 15% of them detected only once. The ten largest clones take up 1.5% to 2% of the sample.

This clonotype turned up a few times. Its specific antigen is unknown. Base qualities are not at hand, and no much larger clone is one base apart. All donors were healthy Caucasians. The twin cohort comprised three pairs of female monozygotic twins, all aged about 18 to 29 years. Peripheral blood mononuclear cells were the source from which RNA for the TCR libraries was isolated. The germline V and J ends show losses of 8 bases and 5 bases respectively, and no gene match explains 5 bases of the junction. CDR1 and CDR2, per the germline V gene (reference sequence), are MNHEY and SMNVEV. From the cysteine up to the phenylalanine, the CDR3 has a length of 13 residues. Just the 39-base CDR3 DNA is kept, in frame starting at base 1. The same sample was also studied in work on yellow fever vaccine responses in identical twins. From that second study: According to the authors, in identical twins the way T cells responded to vaccination appeared partly convergent and partly personalized. The study precisely tracked vaccine-responding T cell clones in identical twins.

Here the chain combines TRBV27 and TRBJ2-4, with 8 bases matching TRBD1. This TCR was sampled from a young woman in good health. Sequencing used PBMCs. This receptor carries the CDR3 CASRQGPQNIQYF. DNA sequence: TGTGCCAGCCGACAGGGGCCCCAAAACATTCAGTACTTC.